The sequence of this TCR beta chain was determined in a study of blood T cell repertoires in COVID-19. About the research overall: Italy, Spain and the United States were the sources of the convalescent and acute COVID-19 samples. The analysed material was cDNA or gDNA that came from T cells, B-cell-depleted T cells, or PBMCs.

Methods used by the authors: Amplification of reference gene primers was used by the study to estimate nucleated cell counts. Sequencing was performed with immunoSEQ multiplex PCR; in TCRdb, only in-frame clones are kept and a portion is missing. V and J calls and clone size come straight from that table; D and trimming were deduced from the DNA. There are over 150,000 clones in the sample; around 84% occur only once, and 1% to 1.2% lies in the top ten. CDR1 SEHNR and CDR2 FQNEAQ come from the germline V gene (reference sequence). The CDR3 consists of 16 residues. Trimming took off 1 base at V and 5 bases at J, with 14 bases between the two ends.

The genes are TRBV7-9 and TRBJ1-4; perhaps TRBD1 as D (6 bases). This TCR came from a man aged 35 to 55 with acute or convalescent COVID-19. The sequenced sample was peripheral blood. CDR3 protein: CASSLEQGRDNEKLFF. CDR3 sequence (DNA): TGTGCCAGCAGCTTAGAGCAGGGGAGAGACAATGAAAAACTGTTTTTT.